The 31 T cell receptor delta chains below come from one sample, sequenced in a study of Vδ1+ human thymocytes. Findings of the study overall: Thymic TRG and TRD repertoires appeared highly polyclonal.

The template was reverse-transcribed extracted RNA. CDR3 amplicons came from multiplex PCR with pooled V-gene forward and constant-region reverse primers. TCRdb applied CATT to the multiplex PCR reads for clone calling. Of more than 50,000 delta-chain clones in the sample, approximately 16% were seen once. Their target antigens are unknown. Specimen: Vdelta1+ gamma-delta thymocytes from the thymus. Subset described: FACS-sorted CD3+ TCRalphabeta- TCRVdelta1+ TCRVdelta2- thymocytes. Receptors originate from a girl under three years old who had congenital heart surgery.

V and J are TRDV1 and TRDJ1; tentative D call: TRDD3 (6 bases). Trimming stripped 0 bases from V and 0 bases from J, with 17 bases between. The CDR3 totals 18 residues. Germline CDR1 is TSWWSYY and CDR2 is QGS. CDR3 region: CALGELYYVLGYTDKLIF. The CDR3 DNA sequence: TGTGCTCTTGGGGAACTCTACTACGTCCTGGGGTACACCGATAAACTCATCTTT.

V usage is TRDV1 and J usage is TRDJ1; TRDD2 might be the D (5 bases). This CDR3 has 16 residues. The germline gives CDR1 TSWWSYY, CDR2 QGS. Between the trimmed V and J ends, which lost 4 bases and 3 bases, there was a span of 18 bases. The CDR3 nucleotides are TGTGCTCTTGGGGGGCAGCTTCCGACCTCCTCCGATAAACTCATCTTT. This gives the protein CALGGQLPTSSDKLIF.

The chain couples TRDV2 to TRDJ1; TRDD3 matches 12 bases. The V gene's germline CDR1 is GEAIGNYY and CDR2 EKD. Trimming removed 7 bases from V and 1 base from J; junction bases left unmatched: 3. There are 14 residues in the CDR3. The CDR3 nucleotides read TGTGCCTGGTACTGGGGGATACTCACCGATAAACTCATCTTT. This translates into CAWYWGILTDKLIF.

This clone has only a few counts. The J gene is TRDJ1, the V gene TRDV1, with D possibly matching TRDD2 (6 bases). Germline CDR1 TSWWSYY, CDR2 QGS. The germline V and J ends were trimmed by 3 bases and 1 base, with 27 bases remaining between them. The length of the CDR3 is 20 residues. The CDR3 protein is CALGDSPSYDFALSTDKLIF. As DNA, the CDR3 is TGTGCTCTTGGGGATTCACCCTCCTACGACTTCGCCCTGTCCACCGATAAACTCATCTTT.

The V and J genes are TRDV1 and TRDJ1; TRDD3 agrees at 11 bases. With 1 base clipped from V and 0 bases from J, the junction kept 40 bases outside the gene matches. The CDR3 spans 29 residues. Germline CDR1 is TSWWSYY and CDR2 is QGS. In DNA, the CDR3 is TGTGCTCTTGGGGAACCGATCTTCCTGTCGTACTGGGGGATATGGCCTCCTACGGCGCGACTGGGTTACACCGATAAACTCATCTTT. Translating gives CALGEPIFLSYWGIWPPTARLGYTDKLIF.

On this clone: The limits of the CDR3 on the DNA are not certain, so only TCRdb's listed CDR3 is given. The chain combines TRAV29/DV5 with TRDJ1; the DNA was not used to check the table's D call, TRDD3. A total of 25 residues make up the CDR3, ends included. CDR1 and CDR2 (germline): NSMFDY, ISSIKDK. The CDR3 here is CSVLLCRKRSFLLRDTRLETDKLIF.

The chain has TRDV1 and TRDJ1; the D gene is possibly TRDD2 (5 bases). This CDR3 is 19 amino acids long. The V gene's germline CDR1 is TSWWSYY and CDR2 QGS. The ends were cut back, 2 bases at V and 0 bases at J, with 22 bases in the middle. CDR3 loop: CALGETPLRTYTYTDKLIF. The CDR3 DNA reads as TGTGCTCTTGGGGAAACTCCTTTACGCACCTACACTTACACCGATAAACTCATCTTT.

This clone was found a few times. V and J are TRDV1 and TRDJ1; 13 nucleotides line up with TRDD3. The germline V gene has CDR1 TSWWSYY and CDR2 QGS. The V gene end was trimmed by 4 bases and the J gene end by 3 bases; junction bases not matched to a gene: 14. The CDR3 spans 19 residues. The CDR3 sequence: CALGGSKETGGYGADKLIF. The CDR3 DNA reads TGTGCTCTTGGGGGCTCTAAAGAAACTGGGGGATACGGGGCCGATAAACTCATCTTT.

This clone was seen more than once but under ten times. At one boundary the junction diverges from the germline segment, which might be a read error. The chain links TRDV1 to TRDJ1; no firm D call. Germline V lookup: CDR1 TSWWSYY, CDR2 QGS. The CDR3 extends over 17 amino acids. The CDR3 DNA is TGTGCTCTTTGGGAACTATACCGGGGTCGGTACACCGATAAACTCATCTTT. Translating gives CALWELYRGRYTDKLIF.

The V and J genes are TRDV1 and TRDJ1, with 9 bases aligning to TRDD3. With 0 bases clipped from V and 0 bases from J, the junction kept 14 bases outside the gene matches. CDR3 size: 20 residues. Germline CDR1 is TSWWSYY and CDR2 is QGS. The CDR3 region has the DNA TGTGCTCTTGGGGAACTTCCTTCGCTGGGGGATGCTACGTACACCGATAAACTCATCTTT. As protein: CALGELPSLGDATYTDKLIF.

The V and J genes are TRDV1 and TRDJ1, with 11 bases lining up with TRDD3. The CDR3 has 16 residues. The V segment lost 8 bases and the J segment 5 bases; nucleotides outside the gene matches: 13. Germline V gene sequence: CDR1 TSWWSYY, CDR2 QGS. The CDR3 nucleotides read TGTGCTCTTAGTTCCGGCTGGGGGATACCGTGGGATAAACTCATCTTT. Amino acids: CALSSGWGIPWDKLIF.

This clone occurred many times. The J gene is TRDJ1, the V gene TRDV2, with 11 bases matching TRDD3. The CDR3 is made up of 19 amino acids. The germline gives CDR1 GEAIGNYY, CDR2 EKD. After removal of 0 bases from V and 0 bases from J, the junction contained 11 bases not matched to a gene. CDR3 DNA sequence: TGTGCCTGTGACACCTGGGGTTGGGGGATACGCCTGTACACCGATAAACTCATCTTT. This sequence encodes CACDTWGWGIRLYTDKLIF.

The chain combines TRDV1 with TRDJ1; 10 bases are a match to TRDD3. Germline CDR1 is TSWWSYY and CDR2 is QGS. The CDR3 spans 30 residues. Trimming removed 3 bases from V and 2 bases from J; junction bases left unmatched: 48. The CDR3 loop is CALGEGGSAFLRTGGLPTSSRLWSTDKLIF. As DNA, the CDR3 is TGTGCTCTTGGGGAGGGGGGTAGCGCCTTCCTTCGTACTGGGGGATTGCCAACTTCCTCCCGTTTATGGTCAACCGATAAACTCATCTTT.

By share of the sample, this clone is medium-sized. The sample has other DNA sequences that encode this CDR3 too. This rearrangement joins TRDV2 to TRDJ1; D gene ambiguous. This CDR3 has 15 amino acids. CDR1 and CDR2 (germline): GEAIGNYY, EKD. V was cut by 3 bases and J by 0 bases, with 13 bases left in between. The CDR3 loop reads CACDGVDPYTDKLIF. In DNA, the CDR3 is TGTGCCTGTGACGGAGTGGACCCATACACCGATAAACTCATCTTT.

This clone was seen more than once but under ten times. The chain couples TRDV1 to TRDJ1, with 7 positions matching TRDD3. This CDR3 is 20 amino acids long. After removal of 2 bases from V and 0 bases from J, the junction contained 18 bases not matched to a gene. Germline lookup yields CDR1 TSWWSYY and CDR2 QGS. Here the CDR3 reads CALGERPLLGNGKYTDKLIF. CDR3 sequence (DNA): TGTGCTCTTGGGGAAAGACCCCTACTGGGGAATGGAAAGTACACCGATAAACTCATCTTT.

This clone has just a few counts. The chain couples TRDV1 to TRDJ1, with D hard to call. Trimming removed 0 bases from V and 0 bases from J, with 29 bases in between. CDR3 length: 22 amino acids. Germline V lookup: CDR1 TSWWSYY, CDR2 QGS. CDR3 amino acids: CALGELEGPHVRPILYTDKLIF. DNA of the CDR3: TGTGCTCTTGGGGAACTAGAAGGGCCGCACGTACGCCCCATCCTTTACACCGATAAACTCATCTTT.

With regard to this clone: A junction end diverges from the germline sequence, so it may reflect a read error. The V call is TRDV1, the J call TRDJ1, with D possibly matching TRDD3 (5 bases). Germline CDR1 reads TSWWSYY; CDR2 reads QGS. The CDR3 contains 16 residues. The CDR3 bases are TGCGCTCTTGGGGAACTAAATCTCCCGGGCACCGATAAACTCATCTTT. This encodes CALGELNLPGTDKLIF.

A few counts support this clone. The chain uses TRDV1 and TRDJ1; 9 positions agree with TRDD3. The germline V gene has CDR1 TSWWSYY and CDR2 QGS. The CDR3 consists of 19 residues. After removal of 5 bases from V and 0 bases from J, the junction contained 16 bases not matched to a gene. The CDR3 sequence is CALGTFPVGNWGNTDKLIF. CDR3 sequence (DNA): TGTGCTCTTGGGACTTTTCCTGTAGGTAACTGGGGGAACACCGATAAACTCATCTTT.

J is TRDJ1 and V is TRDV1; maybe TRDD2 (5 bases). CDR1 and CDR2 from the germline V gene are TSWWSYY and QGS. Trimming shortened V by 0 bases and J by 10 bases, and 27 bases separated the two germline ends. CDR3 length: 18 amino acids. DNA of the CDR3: TGTGCTCTTGGGGAACTAGAGGGCCCCTACAAGTCCGGGGTGAGACTCATCTTT. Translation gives CALGELEGPYKSGVRLIF.

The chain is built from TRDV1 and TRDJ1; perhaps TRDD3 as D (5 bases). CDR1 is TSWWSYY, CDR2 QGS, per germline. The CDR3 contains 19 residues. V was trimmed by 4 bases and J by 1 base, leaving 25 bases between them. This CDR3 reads CALGGSKWRGTGGTDKLIF. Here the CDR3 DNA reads TGTGCTCTTGGGGGATCCAAGTGGCGAGGGACCGGGGGCACCGATAAACTCATCTTT.

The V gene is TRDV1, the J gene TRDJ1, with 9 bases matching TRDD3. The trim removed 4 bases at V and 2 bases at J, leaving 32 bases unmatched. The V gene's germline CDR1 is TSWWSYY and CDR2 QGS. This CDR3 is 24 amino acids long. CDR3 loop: CALGGTISHRTGGYPSRWTDKLIF. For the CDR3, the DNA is TGTGCTCTTGGGGGGACGATCTCCCACCGAACGGGGGGATACCCTTCACGTTGGACCGATAAACTCATCTTT.

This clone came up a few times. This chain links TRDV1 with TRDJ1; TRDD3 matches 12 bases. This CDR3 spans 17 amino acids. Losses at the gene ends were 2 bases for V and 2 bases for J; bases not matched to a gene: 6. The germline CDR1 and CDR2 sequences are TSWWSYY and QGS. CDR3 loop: CALGEGTGGYRTDKLIF. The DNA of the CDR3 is TGTGCTCTTGGGGAAGGAACTGGGGGATACCGAACCGATAAACTCATCTTT.

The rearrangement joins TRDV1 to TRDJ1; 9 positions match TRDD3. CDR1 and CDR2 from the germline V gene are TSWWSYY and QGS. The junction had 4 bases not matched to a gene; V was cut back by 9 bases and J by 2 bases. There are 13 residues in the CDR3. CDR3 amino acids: CALSLGDTDKLIF. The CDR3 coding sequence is TGTGCTCTCAGCCTGGGGGATACCGATAAACTCATCTTT.

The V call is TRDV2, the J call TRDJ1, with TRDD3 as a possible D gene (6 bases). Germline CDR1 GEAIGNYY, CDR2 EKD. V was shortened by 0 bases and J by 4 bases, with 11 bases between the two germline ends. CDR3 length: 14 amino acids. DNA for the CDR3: TGTGCCTGTGACACCGTCTGGGGCGGCGATAAACTCATCTTT. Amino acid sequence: CACDTVWGGDKLIF.

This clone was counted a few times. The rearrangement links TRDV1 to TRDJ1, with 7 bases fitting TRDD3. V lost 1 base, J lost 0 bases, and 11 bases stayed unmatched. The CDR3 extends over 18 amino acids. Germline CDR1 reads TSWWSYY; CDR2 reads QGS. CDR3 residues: CALGEPYVRGIYTDKLIF. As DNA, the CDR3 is TGTGCTCTTGGGGAACCCTACGTAAGGGGGATTTACACCGATAAACTCATCTTT.

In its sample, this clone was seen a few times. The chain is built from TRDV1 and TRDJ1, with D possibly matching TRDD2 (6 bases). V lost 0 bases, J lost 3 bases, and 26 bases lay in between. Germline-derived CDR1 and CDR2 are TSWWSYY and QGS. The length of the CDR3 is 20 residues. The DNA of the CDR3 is TGTGCTCTTGGGGAACTCGGGGCCCTTCCCACGGGGGCTGAATCCGATAAACTCATCTTT. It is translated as CALGELGALPTGAESDKLIF.

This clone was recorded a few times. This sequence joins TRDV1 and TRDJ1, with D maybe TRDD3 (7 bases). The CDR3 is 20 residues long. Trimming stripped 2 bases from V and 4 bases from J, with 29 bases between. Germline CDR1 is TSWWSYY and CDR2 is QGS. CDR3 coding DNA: TGTGCTCTTGGGGAAGCACCTTTCCTATCCGATCTGGGGGGCCGCGATAAACTCATCTTT. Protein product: CALGEAPFLSDLGGRDKLIF.

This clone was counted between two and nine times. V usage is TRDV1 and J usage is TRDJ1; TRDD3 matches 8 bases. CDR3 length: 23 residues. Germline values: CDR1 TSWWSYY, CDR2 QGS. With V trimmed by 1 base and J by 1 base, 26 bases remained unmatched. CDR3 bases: TGTGCTCTTGGGGAACGGCGACCTCCTACTGGACCGGGGGATATACGGCGCACCGATAAACTCATCTTT. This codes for CALGERRPPTGPGDIRRTDKLIF.

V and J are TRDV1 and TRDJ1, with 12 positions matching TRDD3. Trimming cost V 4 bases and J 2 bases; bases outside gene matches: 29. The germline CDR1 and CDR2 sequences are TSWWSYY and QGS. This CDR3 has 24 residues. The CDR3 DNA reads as TGTGCTCTTGGGGGACTACGACTTCCCGACTGGGGGATACCTAGTGGTGAGTCTACCGATAAACTCATCTTT. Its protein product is CALGGLRLPDWGIPSGESTDKLIF.

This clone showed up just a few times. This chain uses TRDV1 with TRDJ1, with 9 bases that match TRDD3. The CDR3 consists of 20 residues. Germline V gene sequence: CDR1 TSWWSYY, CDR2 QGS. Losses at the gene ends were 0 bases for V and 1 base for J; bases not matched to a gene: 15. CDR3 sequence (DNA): TGTGCTCTTGGGGAACTGGGCCGGGGGATACTTGGGCCCTTCACCGATAAACTCATCTTT. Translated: CALGELGRGILGPFTDKLIF.

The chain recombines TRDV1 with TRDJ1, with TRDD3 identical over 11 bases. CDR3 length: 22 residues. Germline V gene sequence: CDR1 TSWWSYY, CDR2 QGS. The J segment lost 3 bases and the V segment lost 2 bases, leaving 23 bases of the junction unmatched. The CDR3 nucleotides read TGTGCTCTTGGGGAATTCCCCTTCCCGCCACTGGGGGATATATTGATACCCGATAAACTCATCTTT. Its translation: CALGEFPFPPLGDILIPDKLIF.